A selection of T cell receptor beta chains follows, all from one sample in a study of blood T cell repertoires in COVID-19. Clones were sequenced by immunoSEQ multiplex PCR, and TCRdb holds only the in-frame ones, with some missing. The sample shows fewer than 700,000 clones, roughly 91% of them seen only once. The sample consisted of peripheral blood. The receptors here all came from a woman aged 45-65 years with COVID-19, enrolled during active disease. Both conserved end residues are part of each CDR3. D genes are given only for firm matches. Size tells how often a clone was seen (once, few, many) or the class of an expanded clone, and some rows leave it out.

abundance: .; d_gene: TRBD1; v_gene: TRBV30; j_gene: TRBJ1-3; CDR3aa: CAWSKGQGADTIYF; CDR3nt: TGTGCCTGGAGTAAAGGGCAGGGGGCGGACACCATATATTTT
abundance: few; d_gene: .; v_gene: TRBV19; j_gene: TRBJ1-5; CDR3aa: CASSSGSYSNQPQHF; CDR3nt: TGTGCCAGTTCGTCGGGGAGTTATAGCAATCAGCCCCAGCATTTT
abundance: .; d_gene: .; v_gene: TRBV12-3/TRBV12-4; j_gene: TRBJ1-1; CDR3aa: CATAVQGRTEAFF; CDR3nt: TGTGCCACAGCGGTTCAGGGGCGAACTGAAGCTTTCTTT
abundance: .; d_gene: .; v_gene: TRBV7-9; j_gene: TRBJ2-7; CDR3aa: CASSSGSGGAYYEQYF; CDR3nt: TGTGCCAGCAGCTCCGGGTCTGGAGGGGCCTACTACGAGCAGTACTTC
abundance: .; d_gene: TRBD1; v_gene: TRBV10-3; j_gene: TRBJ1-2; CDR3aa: CATADRVPGGYTF; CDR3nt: TGTGCCACGGCGGACAGGGTGCCTGGCGGCTACACCTTC
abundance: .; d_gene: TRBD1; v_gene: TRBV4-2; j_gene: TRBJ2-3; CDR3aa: CASSQVTGKTDTQYF; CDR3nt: TGTGCCAGCAGCCAAGTGACAGGGAAAACAGATACGCAGTATTTT
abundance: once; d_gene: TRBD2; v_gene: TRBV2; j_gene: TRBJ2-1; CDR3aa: CASSEAGGPNNEQFF; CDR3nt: TGTGCCAGCAGCGAAGCGGGGGGGCCCAACAATGAGCAGTTCTTC
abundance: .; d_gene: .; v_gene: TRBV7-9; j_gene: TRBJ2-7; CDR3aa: CASSFPGSNEQYF; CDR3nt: TGTGCCAGCAGCTTTCCCGGGAGCAACGAGCAGTACTTC
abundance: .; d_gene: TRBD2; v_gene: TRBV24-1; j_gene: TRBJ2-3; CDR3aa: CATSDGGTADTQYF; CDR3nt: TGTGCCACCAGCGACGGGGGGACCGCAGATACGCAGTATTTT
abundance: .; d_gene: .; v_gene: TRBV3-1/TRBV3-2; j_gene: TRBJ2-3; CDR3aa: CASSFGGGQDTQYF; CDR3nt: TGTGCCAGCAGCTTTGGGGGGGGACAAGATACGCAGTATTTT
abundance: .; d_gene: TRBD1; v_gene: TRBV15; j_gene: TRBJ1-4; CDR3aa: CATSRGLSLTGSNEKLFF; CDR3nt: TGTGCCACCAGCAGAGGTCTATCCTTGACAGGGTCAAACGAAAAACTGTTTTTT
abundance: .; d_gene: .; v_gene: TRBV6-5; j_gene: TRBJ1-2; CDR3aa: CASSALIDLGYTF; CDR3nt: TGTGCCAGCAGCGCCCTAATCGACTTAGGCTACACCTTC
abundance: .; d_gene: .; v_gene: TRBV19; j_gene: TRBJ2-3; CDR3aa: CASSSPFTDTQYF; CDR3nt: TGTGCCAGTAGTTCCCCCTTCACAGATACGCAGTATTTT
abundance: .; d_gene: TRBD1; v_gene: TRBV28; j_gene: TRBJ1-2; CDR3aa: CASRPQGGPGGYTF; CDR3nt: TGTGCCAGCAGACCTCAGGGGGGTCCCGGAGGCTACACCTTC
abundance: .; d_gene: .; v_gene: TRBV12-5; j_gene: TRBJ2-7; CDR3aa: CASGSPYSTYEQYF; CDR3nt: TGTGCTAGTGGTTCCCCCTACTCAACCTACGAGCAGTACTTC
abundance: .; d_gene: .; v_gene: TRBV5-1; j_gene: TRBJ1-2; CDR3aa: CASSVGPLNYGYTF; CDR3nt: TGCGCCAGCAGCGTGGGTCCTCTTAACTATGGCTACACCTTC
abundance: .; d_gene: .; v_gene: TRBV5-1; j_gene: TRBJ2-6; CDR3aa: CASSLGGLSGANVLTF; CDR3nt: TGCGCCAGCAGCTTGGGGGGGCTGTCCGGGGCCAACGTCCTGACTTTC
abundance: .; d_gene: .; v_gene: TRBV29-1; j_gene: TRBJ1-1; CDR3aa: CSVGWEVNTEAFF; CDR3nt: TGCAGCGTTGGGTGGGAGGTGAACACTGAAGCTTTCTTT
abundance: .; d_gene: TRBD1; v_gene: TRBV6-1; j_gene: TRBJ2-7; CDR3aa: CASSEAKPATGTAYEQYF; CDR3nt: TGTGCCAGCAGTGAAGCTAAACCAGCCACCGGGACAGCCTACGAGCAGTACTTC
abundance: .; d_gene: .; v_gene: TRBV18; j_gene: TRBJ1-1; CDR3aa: CASSPQGQTEAFF; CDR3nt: TGTGCCAGCTCACCCCAGGGCCAGACTGAAGCTTTCTTT
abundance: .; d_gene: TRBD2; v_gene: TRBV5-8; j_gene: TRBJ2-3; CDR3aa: CASSPPRGLAVWEGPHTQYF; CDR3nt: TGTGCCAGCAGCCCCCCTAGGGGACTAGCGGTTTGGGAGGGGCCGCATACGCAGTATTTT